This T cell receptor beta chain derives from a study of cytomegalovirus exposure and HLA in healthy donors. Background on the study: Previous work identified 100 million or so unique TCR beta sequences from about 179 million T cells. Broader study findings: Later analysis reportedly placed an Asian-associated ancestry cluster below the approximately 680-donor mean in N-insertions. Productive status was seen about 90% or about 30% of the time for most TCR beta V segments in an earlier analysis.

With respect to this clone: Its antigen is undetermined.

This CDR3 comprises 15 residues. V dropped 6 bases and J dropped 0 bases, with 11 bases sitting between them. Per the germline V gene, CDR1 is SNHLY and CDR2 is FYNNEI. PCR used 60 Vbeta primers and 13 Jbeta primers. The repertoire was sequenced with immunoSEQ multiplex PCR; TCRdb's copy has only in-frame clones and lacks some. This table has about 110,000 clones, around 75% appearing once. This chain joins TRBV2 and TRBJ2-2; possibly TRBD1 for D (6 bases). The specimen was PBMCs. This TCR was recovered from a female donor in good health and CMV-seronegative. The CDR3 sequence: CASRSQGSNTGELFF. CDR3 DNA: TGTGCCAGCAGATCACAGGGCTCGAACACCGGGGAGCTGTTTTTT.